This TCR beta chain was recorded in a study of blood T cell repertoires in COVID-19. V shed 7 bases, J shed 5 bases, and the junction held 10 bases outside the gene matches. Germline V gene sequence: CDR1 SQVTM, CDR2 ANQGSEA. CDR3 size: 13 residues. This clone turned up a few times. Source study methods: For nucleated cells, counts were estimated from reference gene primer amplification. Repertoires were generated with immunoSEQ multiplex PCR, while TCRdb's copy carries only in-frame clones and drops some. Clone size and V and J calls were adopted from that table, with D and trimming inferred from the DNA. The table has approximately 190,000 clones, about four fifths seen once.

The clonotype originates from a man in his forties who had recovered from COVID-19. Sequencing used PBMCs or T cells enriched from blood (not recorded which). The genes are TRBV29-1 and TRBJ1-1, with TRBD1 matching over 7 bases. The CDR3 spells CSAHRDSGTEAFF. CDR3 coding DNA: TGCAGCGCGCACCGGGACAGCGGAACTGAAGCTTTCTTT.